Presented here are 16 T cell receptor beta chains from one specimen sequenced in a study of cytomegalovirus exposure and HLA in healthy donors (dated by TCRdb to the late 2010s). Library prep was done by the immunoSEQ multiplex PCR assay. A mixture of 60 forward primers for TCR Vbeta segments and 13 reverse primers for TCR Jbeta segments was used in the multiplex PCR. In its TCRdb copy, this immuneACCESS table keeps in-frame sequences only and misses some clones. Where compared with another copy, unresolved V genes explain less than half of these, and the others have no known cause. The sample table shows fewer than 95,000 clones, and 55% to 70% are seen once. The leading ten clones occupy 20% to 25% of the sample. The sample taken for sequencing was PBMCs. The receptors here all came from a woman in her forties or fifties in good health and CMV-seropositive.

This clone was observed a few times. The chain uses TRBV9 and TRBJ2-5, with 10 bases lining up with TRBD2. J lost 5 bases, V lost 3 bases, and 10 bases had no gene match. The CDR3 sequence is 16 residues long. CDR1 is SGDLS and CDR2 is YYNGEE in the germline V gene. The CDR3 loop reads CASSARSGGAEETQYF. The CDR3 DNA sequence: TGTGCCAGCAGCGCCCGAAGCGGGGGGGCTGAGGAGACCCAGTACTTC.

The chain links TRBV6-1 to TRBJ2-7, with D unclear. The CDR3 totals 16 residues. Between the trimmed V and J ends, which lost 2 bases and 2 bases, there was a span of 16 bases. Germline V CDR1 and CDR2: MNHNS, SASEGT. The CDR3 DNA reads as TGTGCCAGCAGTGAAATGTGGGCACAAGCTGCCTACGAGCAGTACTTC. Residues: CASSEMWAQAAYEQYF.

The chain links TRBV5-1 to TRBJ1-1; D unclear. Germline loops: CDR1 SGHRS, CDR2 YFSETQ. Trimming took 1 base from V and 4 from J, leaving 11 bases between them. CDR3 size: 14 residues. The CDR3 bases are TGCGCCAGCAGCTTGTCACAACGAAGCACTGAAGCTTTCTTT. Amino acids: CASSLSQRSTEAFF.

The rearrangement joins TRBV28 to TRBJ1-1; D is ambiguous. There are 12 residues in the CDR3. V shed 5 bases and J shed 5 bases, with 9 bases lying between them. From germline, CDR1 is MDHEN and CDR2 SYDVKM. Here the CDR3 DNA reads TGTGCCAGCAGTCTTTTGGAGACTGAAGCTTTCTTT. This translates into CASSLLETEAFF.

CDR3 bases: TGTGCCAGCAGCTTAGATCCGGGGGGCACTGAAGCTTTCTTT. Protein sequence: CASSLDPGGTEAFF. This chain links TRBV7-6 with TRBJ1-1; tentatively, D is TRBD1 (5 bases). Germline V gene lookup returns CDR1 SGHVS and CDR2 FNYEAQ. Trimming shortened V by 1 base and J by 4 bases, and 10 bases separated the two germline ends. This CDR3 contains 14 residues.

The chain uses TRBV5-6 and TRBJ1-2, with 8 bases aligning to TRBD1. There are 15 residues in the CDR3. The V gene end was trimmed by 4 bases and the J gene end by 3 bases; junction bases not matched to a gene: 8. The germline CDR1 and CDR2 sequences are SGHDT and YYEEEE. CDR3 nucleotides: TGTGCCAGCAGCGAATCAGGGGGCTGGGACTATGGCTACACCTTC. Translating gives CASSESGGWDYGYTF.

The chain uses TRBV6-1 and TRBJ1-1, with 9 bases matching TRBD1. Germline CDR1 reads MNHNS; CDR2 reads SASEGT. CDR3 size: 14 residues. V was clipped by 1 base and J by 5 bases; unmatched bases: 2. In DNA form, the CDR3 reads TGTGCCAGCAGTGAAGTGGACAGGGGTACTGAAGCTTTCTTT. The encoded protein is CASSEVDRGTEAFF.

V and J are TRBV13 and TRBJ2-5; TRBD2 agrees at 8 bases. The DNA end is more similar to TRBJ2-7, so the J call may be wrong. This CDR3 spans 13 amino acids. The germline gives CDR1 PRHDT, CDR2 FYEKMQ (reference sequence). This chain's CDR3 is CASSKGLDYEQYF. The CDR3 DNA reads TGTGCCAGCAGCAAGGGACTAGACTACGAGCAGTACTTC.

This chain joins TRBV2 and TRBJ2-3, with a possible D match to TRBD2 (6 bases). CDR1 is SNHLY, CDR2 FYNNEI, per germline. Trimming shortened V by 11 bases and J by 1 base, and 13 bases separated the two germline ends. The CDR3 is 13 residues long. Here the CDR3 DNA reads TGTGCCGCCGCTTCGGGAGGCACAGATACGCAGTATTTT. This sequence encodes CAAASGGTDTQYF.

This sequence joins TRBV2 and TRBJ2-3; TRBD2 matches 10 bases. CDR3 size: 16 residues. After removal of 2 bases from V and 6 bases from J, the junction contained 8 bases not matched to a gene. In germline, CDR1 is SNHLY, CDR2 FYNNEI. The DNA for the CDR3 is TGTGCCAGCAGTGAATGGAAGCGGGGGGGCCTGGATACGCAGTATTTT. Its protein product is CASSEWKRGGLDTQYF.

The chain recombines TRBV7-2 with TRBJ1-2; D not certain. The CDR3 extends over 13 amino acids. Trimming left V 6 bases short and J 6 bases short, with 14 bases between. From germline, CDR1 is SGHTA and CDR2 FQGNSA. The CDR3 sequence is CASRILTSDGYTF. The CDR3 DNA follows: TGTGCCAGCAGGATACTGACATCGGATGGCTACACCTTC.

The chain links TRBV7-2 to TRBJ1-6; 10 nucleotides agree with TRBD1. The CDR3 has 16 amino acids. Trimming at V came to 2 bases and at J to 9 bases, leaving 7 bases not matched to a gene. In germline, CDR1 is SGHTA, CDR2 FQGNSA. The CDR3 spells CASSLSGQGFASPLHF. CDR3 DNA sequence: TGTGCCAGCAGCTTATCGGGACAGGGGTTTGCTTCACCCCTCCACTTT.

DNA of the CDR3: TGCGCCAGCAGCTCCGAGGGGCACAGGGCGGAGGTATATTTT. It is translated as CASSSEGHRAEVYF. This sequence joins TRBV5-1 and TRBJ1-3, with D perhaps TRBD1 (6 bases). This CDR3 spans 14 amino acids. Trimming took 3 bases from V and 14 from J, leaving 21 bases between them. Per germline, CDR1 SGHRS and CDR2 YFSETQ. The full variable domain, in which reference TRBV5-1 and TRBJ1-3 provide the parts outside the CDR3, is KAGVTQTPRYLIKTRGQQVTLSCSPISGHRSVSWYQQTPGQGLQFLFEYFSETQRNKGNFPGRFSGRQFSNSRSEMNVSTLELGDSALYLCASSSEGHRAEVYFGEGSWLTVV.

The chain combines TRBV28 with TRBJ1-2; D might be TRBD1 (5 bases). Germline V lookup: CDR1 MDHEN, CDR2 SYDVKM. The germline V and J ends were trimmed by 0 bases and 2 bases, with 10 bases remaining between them. The CDR3 has 15 residues. In DNA, the CDR3 is TGTGCCAGCAGTTTATGGGTGGACAAGAACTATGGCTACACCTTC. It is translated as CASSLWVDKNYGYTF.

This chain connects TRBV28 to TRBJ1-5; TRBD1 matches 7 bases. Losses at the gene ends were 7 bases for V and 0 bases for J; bases not matched to a gene: 9. This CDR3 contains 16 residues. The germline V gene has CDR1 MDHEN and CDR2 SYDVKM. DNA for the CDR3: TGTGCCAGCATCCTCAGCAGGGGGGTTAGCAATCAGCCCCAGCATTTT. Translating gives CASILSRGVSNQPQHF.

This clone was seen a handful of times. The chain joins TRBV10-3 to TRBJ2-7; 9 nucleotides line up with TRBD1. The CDR3 contains 16 residues. The V gene end was trimmed by 2 bases and the J gene end by 3 bases; junction bases not matched to a gene: 8. Germline CDR1 and CDR2: ENHRY and SYGVKD. The CDR3 DNA sequence: TGTGCCATCAGTGAGGGACCGGGACAGGGTGACTACGAGCAGTACTTC. This translates into CAISEGPGQGDYEQYF.